This T cell receptor beta chain was captured by sequencing in a study of CD8+CD57+ T cells in acquired aplastic anemia. Genomic DNA templated the TCR beta VDJ and CDR3 profiling. TCRdb ran MiXCR on the reads and lists one entry per CDR3 protein. Of 150,000 to 200,000 distinct CDR3 sequences listed, approximately 48% were seen once; the top ten hold 13%. Worth noting for this clonotype: Given a much more abundant clone one base away, this may be a read error.

CD8+CD57+ cell expansion, shown by flow cytometry, had occurred in the patients selected for sequencing. Germline CDR1 reads SGHRS; CDR2 reads YFSETQ. There are 14 residues in the CDR3. Trimming shortened V by 2 bases and J by 3 bases, and 9 bases separated the two germline ends. Sequences were obtained from sorted CD4+, CD8+, or CD8+CD57+ T cells (not recorded which) from PBMCs. This clonotype originated in a human donor with aplastic anemia. The chain recombines TRBV5-1 with TRBJ1-3; D call uncertain. The DNA of the CDR3 is TGCGCCAGCAGCTTAGACAAGGGTGGAAACACCATATATTTT. It translates to CASSLDKGGNTIYF.